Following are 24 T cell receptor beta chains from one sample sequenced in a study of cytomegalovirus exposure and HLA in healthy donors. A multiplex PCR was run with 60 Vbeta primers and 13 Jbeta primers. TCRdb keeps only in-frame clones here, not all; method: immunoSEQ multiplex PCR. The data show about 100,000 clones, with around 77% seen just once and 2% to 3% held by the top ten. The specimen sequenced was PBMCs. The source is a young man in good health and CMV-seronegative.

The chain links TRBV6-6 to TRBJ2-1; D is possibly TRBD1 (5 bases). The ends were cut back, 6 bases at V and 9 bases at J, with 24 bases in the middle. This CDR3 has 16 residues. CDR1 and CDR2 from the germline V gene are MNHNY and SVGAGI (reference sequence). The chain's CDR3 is CASSPPRQLYNSEQFF. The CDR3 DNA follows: TGTGCCAGCAGCCCGCCCAGACAGCTCTACAATAGTGAGCAGTTCTTC.

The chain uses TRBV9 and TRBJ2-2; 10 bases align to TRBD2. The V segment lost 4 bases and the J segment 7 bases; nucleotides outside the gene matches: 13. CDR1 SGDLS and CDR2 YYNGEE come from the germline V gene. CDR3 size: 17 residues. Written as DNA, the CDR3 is TGTGCCAGCAGCACCTCGTGGGGGACTAGCGTGGGCGGGGAGCTGTTTTTT. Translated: CASSTSWGTSVGGELFF.

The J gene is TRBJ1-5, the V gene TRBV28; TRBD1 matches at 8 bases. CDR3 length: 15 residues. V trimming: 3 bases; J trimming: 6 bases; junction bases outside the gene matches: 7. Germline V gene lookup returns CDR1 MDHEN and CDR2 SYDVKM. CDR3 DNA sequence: TGTGCCAGCAGTTTGGGGGCACAGGGGGGTCAGCCCCAGCATTTT. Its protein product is CASSLGAQGGQPQHF.

CDR3 amino acids: CASSLGATLPLTDTQYF. For the CDR3, the DNA is TGTGCCAGCAGCTTAGGGGCCACCCTACCACTCACAGATACGCAGTATTTT. The chain joins TRBV7-9 to TRBJ2-3; D is ambiguous. Trimming pared 1 base from V and 2 bases from J, leaving 16 bases between. The V gene's germline CDR1 is SEHNR and CDR2 FQNEAQ (reference sequence). The CDR3 sequence is 17 residues long.

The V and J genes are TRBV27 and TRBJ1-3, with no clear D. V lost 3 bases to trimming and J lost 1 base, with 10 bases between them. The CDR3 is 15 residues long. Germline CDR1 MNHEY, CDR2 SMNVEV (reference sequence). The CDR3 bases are TGTGCCAGCAGTTTGTTCGGCAGGTCTGGAAACACCATATATTTT. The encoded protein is CASSLFGRSGNTIYF.

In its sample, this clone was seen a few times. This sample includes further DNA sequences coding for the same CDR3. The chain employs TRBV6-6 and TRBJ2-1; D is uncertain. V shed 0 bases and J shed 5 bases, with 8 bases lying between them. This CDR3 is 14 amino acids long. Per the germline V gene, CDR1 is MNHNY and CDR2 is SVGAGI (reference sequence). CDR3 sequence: CASSYSRANNEQFF. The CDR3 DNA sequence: TGTGCCAGCAGTTACTCTCGAGCGAACAATGAGCAGTTCTTC.

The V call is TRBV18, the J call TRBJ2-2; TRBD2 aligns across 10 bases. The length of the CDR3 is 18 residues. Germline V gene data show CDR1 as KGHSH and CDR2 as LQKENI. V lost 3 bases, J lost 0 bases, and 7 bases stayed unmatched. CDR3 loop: CASSPRSSGGSNTGELFF. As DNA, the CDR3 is TGTGCCAGCTCACCCCGGAGTAGCGGGGGGTCGAACACCGGGGAGCTGTTTTTT.

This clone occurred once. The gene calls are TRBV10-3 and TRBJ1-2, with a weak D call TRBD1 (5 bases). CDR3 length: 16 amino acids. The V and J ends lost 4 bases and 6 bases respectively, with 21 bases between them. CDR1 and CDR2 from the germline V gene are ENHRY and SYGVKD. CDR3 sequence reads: CAISGVPGGGEDGYTF. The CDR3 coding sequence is TGTGCCATCAGTGGAGTCCCGGGTGGGGGGGAAGATGGCTACACCTTC.

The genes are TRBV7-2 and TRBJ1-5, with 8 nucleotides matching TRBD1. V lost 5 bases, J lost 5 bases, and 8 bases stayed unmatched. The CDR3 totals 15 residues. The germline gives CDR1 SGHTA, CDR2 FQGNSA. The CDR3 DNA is TGTGCCAGCAGCCCGGACAGGGCAACGGATCAGCCCCAGCATTTT. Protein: CASSPDRATDQPQHF.

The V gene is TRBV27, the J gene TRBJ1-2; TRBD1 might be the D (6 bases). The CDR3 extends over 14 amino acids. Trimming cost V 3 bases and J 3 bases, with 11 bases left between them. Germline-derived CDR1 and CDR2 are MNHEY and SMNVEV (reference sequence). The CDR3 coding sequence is TGTGCCAGCAGTTTCGGGGGGCCTGACTATGGCTACACCTTC. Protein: CASSFGGPDYGYTF.

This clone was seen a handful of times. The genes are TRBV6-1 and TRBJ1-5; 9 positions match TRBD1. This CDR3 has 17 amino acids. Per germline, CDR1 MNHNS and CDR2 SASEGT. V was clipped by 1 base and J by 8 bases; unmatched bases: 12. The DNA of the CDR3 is TGTGCCAGCAGTGAAGTACTGGGACAGGGCGACAGGAAGCCCCAGCATTTT. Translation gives CASSEVLGQGDRKPQHF.

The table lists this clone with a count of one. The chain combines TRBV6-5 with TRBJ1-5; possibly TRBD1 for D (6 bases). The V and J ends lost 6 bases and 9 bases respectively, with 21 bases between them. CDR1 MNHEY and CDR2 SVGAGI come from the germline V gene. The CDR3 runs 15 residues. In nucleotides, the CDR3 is TGTGCCAGCAGCACGGGGGGGCAGGGTGGTGGGCCCCAGCATTTT. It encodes CASSTGGQGGGPQHF.

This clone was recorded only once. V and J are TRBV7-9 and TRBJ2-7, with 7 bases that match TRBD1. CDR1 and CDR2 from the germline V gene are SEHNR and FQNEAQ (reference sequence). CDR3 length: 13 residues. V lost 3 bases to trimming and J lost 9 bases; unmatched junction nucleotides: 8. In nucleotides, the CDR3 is TGTGCCAGCAGCTTCCCGGGACAGTCTGTGCAGTACTTC. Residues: CASSFPGQSVQYF.

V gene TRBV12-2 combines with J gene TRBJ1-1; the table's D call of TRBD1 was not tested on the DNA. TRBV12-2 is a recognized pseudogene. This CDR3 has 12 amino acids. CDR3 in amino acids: CASRPLRPGAFF. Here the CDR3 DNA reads TGTGCAAGTCGCCCCCTTAGGCCAGGAGCTTTCTTT.

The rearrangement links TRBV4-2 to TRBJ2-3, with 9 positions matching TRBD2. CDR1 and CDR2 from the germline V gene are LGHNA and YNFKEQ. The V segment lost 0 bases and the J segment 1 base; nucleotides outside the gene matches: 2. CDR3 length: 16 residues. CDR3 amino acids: CASSQEAGGGTDTQYF. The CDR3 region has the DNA TGTGCCAGCAGCCAAGAAGCGGGGGGCGGCACAGATACGCAGTATTTT.

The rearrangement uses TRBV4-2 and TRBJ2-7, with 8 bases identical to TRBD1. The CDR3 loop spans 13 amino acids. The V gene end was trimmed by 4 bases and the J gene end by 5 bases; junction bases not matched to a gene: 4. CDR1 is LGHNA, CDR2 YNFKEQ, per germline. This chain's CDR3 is CASSPQGADEQYF. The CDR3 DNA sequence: TGTGCCAGCAGCCCCCAGGGGGCCGACGAGCAGTACTTC.

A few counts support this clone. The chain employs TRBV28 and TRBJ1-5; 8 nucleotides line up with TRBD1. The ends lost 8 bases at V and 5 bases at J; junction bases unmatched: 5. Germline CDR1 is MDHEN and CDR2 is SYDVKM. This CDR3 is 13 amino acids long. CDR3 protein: CASLGTGDQPQHF. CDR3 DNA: TGTGCCAGCCTCGGGACAGGTGATCAGCCCCAGCATTTT.

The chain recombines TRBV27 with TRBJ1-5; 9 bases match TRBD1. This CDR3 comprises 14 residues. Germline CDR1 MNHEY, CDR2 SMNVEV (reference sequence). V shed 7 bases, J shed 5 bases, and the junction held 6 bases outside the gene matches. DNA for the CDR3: TGTGCCAGCACACTTAGGACAGGGGATCAGCCCCAGCATTTT. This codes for CASTLRTGDQPQHF.

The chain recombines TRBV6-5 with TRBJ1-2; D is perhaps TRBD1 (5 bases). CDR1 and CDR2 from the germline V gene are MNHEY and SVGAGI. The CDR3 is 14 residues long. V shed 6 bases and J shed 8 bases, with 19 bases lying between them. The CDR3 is CASRDPGGEDGYTF. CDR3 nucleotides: TGTGCCAGCAGAGACCCGGGGGGGGAGGACGGCTACACCTTC.

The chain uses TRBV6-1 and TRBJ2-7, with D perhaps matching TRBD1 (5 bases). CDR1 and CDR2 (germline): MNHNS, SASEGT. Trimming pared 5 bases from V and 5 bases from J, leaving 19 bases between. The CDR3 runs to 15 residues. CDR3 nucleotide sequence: TGTGCCAGCAGTCCCCTGGTGGCAGGGAACGACGAGCAGTACTTC. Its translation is CASSPLVAGNDEQYF.

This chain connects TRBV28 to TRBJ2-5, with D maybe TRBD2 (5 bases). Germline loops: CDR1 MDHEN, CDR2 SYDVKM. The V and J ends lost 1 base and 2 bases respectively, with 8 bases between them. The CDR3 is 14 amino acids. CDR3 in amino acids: CASSLLGSQETQYF. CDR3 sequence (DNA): TGTGCCAGCAGTTTATTGGGGAGTCAAGAGACCCAGTACTTC. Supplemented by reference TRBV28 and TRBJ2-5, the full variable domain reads DVKVTQSSRYLVKRTGEKVFLECVQDMDHENMFWYRQDPGLGLRLIYFSYDVKMKEKGDIPEGYSVSREKKERFSLILESASTNQTSMYLCASSLLGSQETQYFGPGTRLLVL.

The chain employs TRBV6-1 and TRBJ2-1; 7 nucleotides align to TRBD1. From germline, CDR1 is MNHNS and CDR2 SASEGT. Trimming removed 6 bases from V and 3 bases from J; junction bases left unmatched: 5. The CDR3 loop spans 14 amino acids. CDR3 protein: CASSGQVLYNEQFF. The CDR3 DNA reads TGTGCCAGCAGCGGACAGGTCCTCTACAATGAGCAGTTCTTC.

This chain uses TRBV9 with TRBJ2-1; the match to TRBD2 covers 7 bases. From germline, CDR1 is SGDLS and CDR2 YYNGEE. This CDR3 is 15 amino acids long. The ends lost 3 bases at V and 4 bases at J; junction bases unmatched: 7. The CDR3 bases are TGTGCCAGCAGCGCCGGGGGGACCCCTTACAATGAGCAGTTCTTC. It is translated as CASSAGGTPYNEQFF.

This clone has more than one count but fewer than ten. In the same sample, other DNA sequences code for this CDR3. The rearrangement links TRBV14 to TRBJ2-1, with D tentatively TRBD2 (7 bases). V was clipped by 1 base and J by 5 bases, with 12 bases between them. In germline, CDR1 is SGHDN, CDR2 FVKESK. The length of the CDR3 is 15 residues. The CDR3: CASSQAAGANNEQFF. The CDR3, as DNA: TGTGCCAGCAGCCAAGCGGCGGGGGCGAACAATGAGCAGTTCTTC.